The entry that follows covers one T cell receptor beta chain sequence. This sample was included in a study of blood T cell repertoires in COVID-19. Assay: immunoSEQ multiplex PCR; the TCRdb copy retains only in-frame clones and omits some. The sample yields 100,000 to 150,000 clones, around 89% seen once. What was sequenced was peripheral blood. The clonotype originates from a man between 50 and 59 years old with acute or convalescent COVID-19.

The CDR3 DNA reads as TGTGCCAGCAGCTTTGGGACAGGGGGCTACGAGCAGTACTTC. Its protein is CASSFGTGGYEQYF. The V gene is TRBV7-8, the J gene TRBJ2-7; 11 nucleotides agree with TRBD1. Germline CDR1 and CDR2: SGHVS and FQNEAQ. The CDR3 length is 14 residues. V lost 3 bases to trimming and J lost 3 bases; unmatched junction nucleotides: 1.